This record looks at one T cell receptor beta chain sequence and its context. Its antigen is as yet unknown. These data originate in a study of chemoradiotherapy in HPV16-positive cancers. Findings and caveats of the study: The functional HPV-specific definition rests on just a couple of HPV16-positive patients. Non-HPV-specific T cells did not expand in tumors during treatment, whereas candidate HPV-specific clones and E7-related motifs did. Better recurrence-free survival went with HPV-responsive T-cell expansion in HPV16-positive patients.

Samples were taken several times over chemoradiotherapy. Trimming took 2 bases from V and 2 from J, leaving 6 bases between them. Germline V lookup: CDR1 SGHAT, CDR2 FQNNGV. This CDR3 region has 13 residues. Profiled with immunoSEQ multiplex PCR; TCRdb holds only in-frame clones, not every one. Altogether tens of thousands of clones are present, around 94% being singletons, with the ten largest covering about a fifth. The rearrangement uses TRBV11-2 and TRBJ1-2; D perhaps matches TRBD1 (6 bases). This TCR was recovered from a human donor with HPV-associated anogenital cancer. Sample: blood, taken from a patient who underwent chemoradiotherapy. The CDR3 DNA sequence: TGTGCCAGCAGCTTACAGGGGAACTATGGCTACACCTTC. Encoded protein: CASSLQGNYGYTF.